A single sample is the source of the 27 T cell receptor beta chains below, sequenced in a study of blood T cell repertoires in COVID-19. The data were produced by immunoSEQ multiplex PCR, yet TCRdb's version contains in-frame clones alone and is incomplete. The table records 80,000 to 100,000 clones, roughly 80% of them present only once. Sequencing was performed on peripheral blood. These receptors all come from a human donor in a cohort sampled during active COVID-19.

The V call is TRBV6-6, the J call TRBJ2-7, with D maybe TRBD2 (6 bases). This CDR3 is 14 amino acids long. V gave up 5 bases and J gave up 3 bases, with 14 bases separating them. Germline V lookup: CDR1 MNHNY, CDR2 SVGAGI (reference sequence). The CDR3: CASSLGGRSYEQYF. CDR3 DNA sequence: TGTGCCAGCAGTCTCGGAGGGAGAAGCTACGAGCAGTACTTC.

The gene calls are TRBV5-1 and TRBJ2-7; TRBD2 matches at 8 bases. After removal of 2 bases from V and 4 bases from J, the junction contained 5 bases not matched to a gene. Germline V CDR1 and CDR2: SGHRS, YFSETQ. The CDR3 consists of 14 residues. CDR3 coding DNA: TGCGCCAGCAGCTTCGGGGGGGCCAGGTACGAGCAGTACTTC. This codes for CASSFGGARYEQYF.

This chain connects TRBV28 to TRBJ2-5, with a possible D match to TRBD2 (6 bases). The CDR3 extends over 15 amino acids. Deletions cut 6 bases from V and 3 bases from J, with 17 bases between. Germline loops: CDR1 MDHEN, CDR2 SYDVKM. The CDR3 sequence is CASSPPRGGKETQYF. The CDR3 DNA sequence: TGTGCCAGCAGCCCCCCACGGGGAGGAAAAGAGACCCAGTACTTC.

With respect to this clone: One end of the junction is discordant with germline, which a read error may explain. V is TRBV28 and J is TRBJ2-7; 7 positions agree with TRBD2. The germline gives CDR1 MDHEN, CDR2 SYDVKM. The CDR3 spans 14 residues. The CDR3 sequence: CASGLGGPAYEQYF. In DNA, the CDR3 is TGTGCCAGCGGTTTGGGAGGGCCTGCCTACGAGCAGTACTTC.

The chain joins TRBV18 to TRBJ2-7, with D tentatively TRBD1 (6 bases). V lost 5 bases and J lost 3, with 14 bases in between. Per the germline V gene, CDR1 is KGHSH and CDR2 is LQKENI. The CDR3 loop spans 14 amino acids. CDR3 sequence: CASSTGTPSYEQYF. The CDR3 nucleotides read TGTGCCAGCTCAACCGGGACACCAAGCTACGAGCAGTACTTC.

J is TRBJ1-2 and V is TRBV28; TRBD1 might be the D (6 bases). Germline CDR1 is MDHEN and CDR2 is SYDVKM. V was clipped by 0 bases and J by 3 bases, with 11 bases between them. The CDR3 has 15 amino acids. CDR3 protein: CASSLWGAGDYGYTF. The CDR3 nucleotides are TGTGCCAGCAGTTTATGGGGGGCAGGAGACTATGGCTACACCTTC.

The rearrangement links TRBV10-3 to TRBJ1-5; 9 nucleotides match TRBD1. This CDR3 is built from 14 residues. Germline V gives CDR1 ENHRY, CDR2 SYGVKD. J was trimmed by 2 bases and V by 4 bases; bases with no gene match: 0. The CDR3 sequence: CAISGTGGNQPQHF. The CDR3 DNA sequence: TGTGCCATCAGTGGGACAGGGGGCAATCAGCCCCAGCATTTT.

The chain couples TRBV15 to TRBJ2-1, with 8 bases lining up with TRBD2. The CDR3 runs to 16 residues. Germline-derived CDR1 and CDR2 are LNHNV and YYDKDF (reference sequence). After removal of 0 bases from V and 10 bases from J, the junction contained 11 bases not matched to a gene. CDR3 residues: CATSRDLPGGPGEQFF. Written as DNA, the CDR3 is TGTGCCACCAGCAGAGATCTTCCGGGAGGGCCGGGAGAGCAGTTCTTC.

The gene calls are TRBV14 and TRBJ2-7; D may be TRBD2 (6 bases). Germline V gives CDR1 SGHDN, CDR2 FVKESK. V dropped 8 bases and J dropped 6 bases, with 14 bases sitting between them. The CDR3 runs 12 residues. The CDR3 here is CASRGWGVEQYF. CDR3 DNA sequence: TGTGCCAGCCGGGGTTGGGGGGTCGAGCAGTACTTC.

The chain uses TRBV6-6 and TRBJ2-1, with 7 positions matching TRBD2. Germline CDR1 MNHNY, CDR2 SVGAGI (reference sequence). The CDR3 has 13 amino acids. V lost 7 bases and J lost 7; bases outside the gene matches: 7. The CDR3 bases are TGTGCCAGCATGGGCCTGCGGGGGAATGAGCAGTTCTTC. Protein sequence: CASMGLRGNEQFF.

This clone showed up just a few times. The gene calls are TRBV3-1 (or the pseudogene TRBV3-2) and TRBJ2-1; the D gene is possibly TRBD2 (5 bases). The CDR3 has 12 residues. Trimming took 3 bases from V and 10 from J, leaving 10 bases between them. Germline CDR1 and CDR2: LGHDT and YNNKEL (reference sequence). The CDR3 nucleotides are TGTGCCAGCAGCCACTCCCCGGGGGAGCAGTTCTTC. It translates to CASSHSPGEQFF.

This rearrangement joins TRBV20-1 to TRBJ1-1; the D gene is possibly TRBD1 (5 bases). The V end was cut by 3 bases, the J end by 6 bases, with 14 bases between. Germline CDR1 is DFQATT and CDR2 is SNEGSKA (reference sequence). The CDR3 runs 13 residues. The CDR3 nucleotides are TGCAGTGCTAGTAGGCAGGGCAAAGCTGAAGCTTTCTTT. Translated, it gives CSASRQGKAEAFF.

V usage is TRBV10-2 and J usage is TRBJ2-3; 7 bases map to TRBD2. The CDR3 runs to 15 residues. Trimming at V came to 4 bases and at J to 5 bases, leaving 9 bases not matched to a gene. Germline CDR1 and CDR2: WSHSY and SAAADI. CDR3 sequence (DNA): TGCGCCAGCAGTGGTGGCGGGAGTTATGGAGATACGCAGTATTTT. Protein product: CASSGGGSYGDTQYF.

The J gene is TRBJ2-5, the V gene TRBV10-2, with D tentatively TRBD1 (5 bases). V lost 3 bases and J lost 5, with 7 bases in between. Germline values: CDR1 WSHSY, CDR2 SAAADI. CDR3 length: 12 amino acids. The CDR3 here is CASSEGVETQYF. CDR3 bases: TGCGCCAGCAGTGAAGGGGTTGAGACCCAGTACTTC.

The rearrangement uses TRBV7-9 and TRBJ1-2; possibly TRBD1 for D (5 bases). Germline CDR1 SEHNR, CDR2 FQNEAQ (reference sequence). The CDR3 runs to 12 residues. Trimming removed 2 bases at V and 7 bases at J, with 8 bases between. The CDR3 DNA sequence: TGTGCCAGCAGCTTAAATGGGGCTGGCTACACCTTC. Encoded protein: CASSLNGAGYTF.

The rearrangement joins TRBV28 to TRBJ2-6; 8 bases agree with TRBD1. The germline gives CDR1 MDHEN, CDR2 SYDVKM. V was pared by 4 bases and J by 3 bases, with 2 bases of the junction left unmatched. The CDR3 is 15 amino acids. The CDR3 loop is CASSSTGDGANVLTF. The CDR3 DNA sequence: TGTGCCAGCAGTTCGACAGGGGATGGGGCCAACGTCCTGACTTTC.

The chain carries TRBV10-2 and TRBJ1-5; 9 bases line up with TRBD1. V was clipped by 7 bases and J by 4 bases; unmatched bases: 5. CDR1 is WSHSY and CDR2 is SAAADI in the germline V gene. The CDR3 totals 14 residues. The CDR3 sequence is CASKLGQGNQPQHF. For the CDR3, the DNA is TGCGCCAGCAAACTAGGACAGGGGAATCAGCCCCAGCATTTT.

CDR3 sequence (DNA): TGTGCCAGCAGTTACCGAGGGGGCACTGAAGCTTTCTTT. Amino acids: CASSYRGGTEAFF. The V and J genes are TRBV6-5 and TRBJ1-1, with D possibly matching TRBD1 (6 bases). This CDR3 spans 13 amino acids. Deletions cut 2 bases from V and 4 bases from J, with 8 bases between. CDR1 and CDR2 from the germline V gene are MNHEY and SVGAGI.

V is TRBV7-2 and J is TRBJ2-1, with TRBD2 matching 8 bases. Trimming at V came to 5 bases and at J to 2 bases, leaving 11 bases not matched to a gene. Germline V gene sequence: CDR1 SGHTA, CDR2 FQGNSA. CDR3 size: 17 residues. The CDR3 DNA reads TGTGCCAGCAGCCTACCTCGAGCGGGAGAACCCTACAATGAGCAGTTCTTC. Translation gives CASSLPRAGEPYNEQFF.

This chain connects TRBV2 to TRBJ2-1; TRBD1 matches 11 bases. Unmatched junction bases numbered 2, after V lost 6 bases and J lost 1 base. The CDR3 runs 15 residues. Germline V gene sequence: CDR1 SNHLY, CDR2 FYNNEI. CDR3 residues: CASSGDRGSYNEQFF. The CDR3 bases are TGTGCCAGCAGCGGGGACAGGGGGTCCTACAATGAGCAGTTCTTC.

The rearrangement links TRBV20-1 to TRBJ2-1; TRBD2 matches 9 bases. The ends lost 3 bases at V and 5 bases at J; junction bases unmatched: 14. Germline-derived CDR1 and CDR2 are DFQATT and SNEGSKA (reference sequence). This CDR3 contains 17 residues. CDR3 bases: TGCAGTGCTAGTCTTAGCGGGAGTTTTGTCAGAAACAATGAGCAGTTCTTC. This sequence encodes CSASLSGSFVRNNEQFF.

The V call is TRBV28, the J call TRBJ2-7, with D possibly matching TRBD1 (5 bases). The V end lost 8 bases, the J end lost 0 bases, and 11 bases lay between the germline ends. This CDR3 region has 13 residues. Germline CDR1 is MDHEN and CDR2 is SYDVKM. CDR3 bases: TGTGCCAGCCTTGACAGTTTCTCCTACGAGCAGTACTTC. Encoded protein: CASLDSFSYEQYF.

The chain joins TRBV18 to TRBJ1-3; D call uncertain. The CDR3 consists of 15 residues. Trimming removed 0 bases at V and 1 base at J, with 7 bases between. The germline gives CDR1 KGHSH, CDR2 LQKENI. The CDR3 loop reads CASSPPSVSGNTIYF. In DNA, the CDR3 is TGTGCCAGCTCACCACCTAGCGTTTCTGGAAACACCATATATTTT.

The J gene is TRBJ1-2, the V gene TRBV12-3 or TRBV12-4; no definite D call. Trimming shortened V by 3 bases and J by 4 bases, and 6 bases separated the two germline ends. This CDR3 is 12 amino acids long. The CDR3 region is CASSLGSYGYTF. As DNA, the CDR3 is TGTGCCAGCAGTTTGGGCAGCTATGGCTACACCTTC.

This clone came up once. The chain joins TRBV11-2 to TRBJ2-7; tentative D call: TRBD2 (6 bases). The CDR3 spans 14 residues. V gave up 5 bases and J gave up 0 bases, with 11 bases separating them. Germline V gene lookup returns CDR1 SGHAT and CDR2 FQNNGV. CDR3 bases: TGTGCCAGCAGCCGTAGCGGTTCCTCCTACGAGCAGTACTTC. Protein product: CASSRSGSSYEQYF.

This clone was counted between two and nine times. The chain couples TRBV6-5 to TRBJ1-2, with D perhaps matching TRBD1 (6 bases). Per germline, CDR1 MNHEY and CDR2 SVGAGI. V was pared by 6 bases and J by 4 bases, with 9 bases between. The CDR3 runs 12 residues. The CDR3 DNA is TGTGCCAGCAGCGGGGGGCTCTATGGCTACACCTTC. As protein: CASSGGLYGYTF.

This chain links TRBV15 with TRBJ2-7; TRBD2 is a possible D gene (6 bases). CDR1 and CDR2 (germline): LNHNV, YYDKDF (reference sequence). V lost 0 bases and J 3 bases, leaving 12 bases between the germline ends. The length of the CDR3 is 15 residues. The CDR3 sequence: CATSREVAVYYEQYF. CDR3 nucleotides: TGTGCCACCAGCAGAGAGGTAGCGGTTTACTACGAGCAGTACTTC. The variable domain in full, completed from reference TRBV15 and TRBJ2-7, reads DAMVIQNPRYQVTQFGKPVTLSCSQTLNHNVMYWYQQKSSQAPKLLFHYYDKDFNNEADTPDNFQSRRPNTSFCFLDIRSPGLGDTAMYLCATSREVAVYYEQYFGPGTRLTVT.